Presented here are 28 T cell receptor beta chains from one specimen sequenced in a study of T cells in tuberculosis. The assay was immunoSEQ multiplex PCR, and TCRdb's table has in-frame clones only and misses some. The sample lists around 33,000 clones, about 92% occurring once. Documented time point: new active TB diagnosis, blood taken before or within 7 days of starting treatment. This specimen consisted of PBMCs, obtained at tuberculosis diagnosis. Receptors originate from an adult with tuberculosis. Some clones in this sample may be carry-over from other donors' samples.

The V and J genes are TRBV27 and TRBJ1-1; tentative D call: TRBD1 (5 bases). Trimming removed 5 bases at V and 5 bases at J, with 21 bases between. The CDR3 contains 16 residues. Germline values: CDR1 MNHEY, CDR2 SMNVEV (reference sequence). In DNA form, the CDR3 reads TGTGCCAGCAGTGTAGGCTCTCAGGGTATTTGGACTGAAGCTTTCTTT. This codes for CASSVGSQGIWTEAFF.

This chain links TRBV6-1 with TRBJ2-7, with a possible D match to TRBD1 (6 bases). This CDR3 has 14 amino acids. The germline CDR1 and CDR2 sequences are MNHNS and SASEGT. V was clipped by 6 bases and J by 3 bases, with 15 bases between them. The CDR3 sequence is CASRLDSQFYEQYF. The CDR3 region has the DNA TGTGCCAGCAGGTTGGACAGCCAGTTCTACGAGCAGTACTTC.

V is TRBV7-9 and J is TRBJ1-2; D is possibly TRBD1 (6 bases). This CDR3 contains 10 residues. V lost 8 bases to trimming and J lost 9 bases, with 10 bases between them. The germline V gene encodes CDR1 SEHNR and CDR2 FQNEAQ (reference sequence). This CDR3 reads CASSGESYTF. The CDR3 bases are TGTGCCAGCTCAGGGGAGAGCTACACCTTC.

Only one count was recorded for this clone. The chain couples TRBV11-2 to TRBJ2-2; 11 bases map to TRBD2. J gave up 2 bases and V 4 bases, and 6 bases lay outside the gene matches. Germline CDR1 is SGHAT and CDR2 is FQNNGV. CDR3 length equals 17 residues. CDR3 DNA: TGTGCCAGCAGCTCGCTGGGACTAGCGGTTAACACCGGGGAGCTGTTTTTT. Residues: CASSSLGLAVNTGELFF.

This clone was seen a single time. CDR3: CASSLSVSGTGKMDEQYF. The CDR3, as DNA: TGCGCCAGCAGCCTAAGCGTATCCGGGACAGGGAAAATGGACGAGCAGTACTTC. This chain uses TRBV4-1 with TRBJ2-7, with TRBD1 identical over 9 bases. V trimming: 4 bases; J trimming: 5 bases; junction bases outside the gene matches: 18. The CDR3 has 18 amino acids. Germline V CDR1 and CDR2: MGHRA, YSYEKL.

The rearrangement joins TRBV5-1 to TRBJ1-1, with TRBD1 matching over 7 bases. Germline loops: CDR1 SGHRS, CDR2 YFSETQ. This CDR3 comprises 14 residues. V was pared by 8 bases and J by 0 bases, with 7 bases of the junction left unmatched. CDR3 in DNA: TGCGCCAGTTCGAGACAGGGCATGAACACTGAAGCTTTCTTT. Amino acid sequence: CASSRQGMNTEAFF.

J is TRBJ1-3 and V is TRBV10-1; tentatively, D is TRBD1 (5 bases). V was clipped by 6 bases and J by 0 bases, with 6 bases between them. CDR1 and CDR2 (germline): WNHNN, SYGVQD (reference sequence). The CDR3 length is 13 residues. The CDR3 here is CASRDTSGNTIYF. The DNA of the CDR3 is TGCGCCAGCAGGGACACCTCTGGAAACACCATATATTTT.

This clone was seen a single time. This rearrangement joins TRBV7-6 to TRBJ2-1; 8 bases are a match to TRBD2. Losses at the gene ends were 1 base for V and 5 bases for J; bases not matched to a gene: 22. CDR1 is SGHVS, CDR2 FNYEAQ, per germline. The CDR3 is made up of 21 amino acids. The CDR3: CASSLEWRLAFSGTPHNEQFF. CDR3 in DNA: TGTGCCAGCAGCTTAGAGTGGCGACTAGCGTTTTCCGGTACCCCACACAATGAGCAGTTCTTC.

In this sample, this clone turned up a few times. The chain joins TRBV10-3 to TRBJ1-1; the D is unclear. This CDR3 is built from 14 residues. V was cut by 4 bases and J by 3 bases, with 12 bases left in between. Germline V CDR1 and CDR2: ENHRY, SYGVKD. The CDR3 nucleotides read TGTGCCATCAGTGGCATTGGAGGACACACTGAAGCTTTCTTT. Translating gives CAISGIGGHTEAFF.

The chain links TRBV4-1 to TRBJ2-1, with D perhaps matching TRBD1 (6 bases). Trimming took off 1 base at V and 5 bases at J, with 18 bases between the two ends. Germline assignment: CDR1 MGHRA and CDR2 YSYEKL. The CDR3 is made up of 17 amino acids. CDR3 in amino acids: CASSQVAGVDLDNEQFF. The CDR3 region has the DNA TGCGCCAGCAGCCAAGTGGCAGGGGTTGACCTCGACAATGAGCAGTTCTTC.

The rearrangement uses TRBV6-1 and TRBJ1-1; D remains ambiguous. The CDR3 covers 14 residues. Trimming took off 3 bases at V and 5 bases at J, with 13 bases between the two ends. Germline loops: CDR1 MNHNS, CDR2 SASEGT. This CDR3 reads CASSDSRLLTEAFF. CDR3 in DNA: TGTGCCAGCAGTGATTCTCGACTGTTGACTGAAGCTTTCTTT.

The rearrangement links TRBV27 to TRBJ1-5, with 10 bases identical to TRBD1. This CDR3 is 17 amino acids long. Trimming took 8 bases from V and 7 from J; bases not matched to a gene: 17. Germline CDR1 is MNHEY and CDR2 is SMNVEV (reference sequence). DNA for the CDR3: TGTGCCAGCGGTTCGCCCTACCGGGACAGGGGTTACCAGCCCCAGCATTTT. It is translated as CASGSPYRDRGYQPQHF.

V gene TRBV11-2 combines with J gene TRBJ2-3, with 11 bases that match TRBD1. This CDR3 comprises 16 residues. The J segment lost 1 base and the V segment lost 5 bases, leaving 5 bases of the junction unmatched. Germline CDR1 is SGHAT and CDR2 is FQNNGV. CDR3 sequence: CASSAGTGGGTDTQYF. CDR3 DNA: TGTGCCAGCAGCGCAGGGACAGGGGGGGGCACAGATACGCAGTATTTT.

The CDR3 sequence: CASSLRAGWPDTQYF. In DNA form, the CDR3 reads TGTGCCAGCAGCCTACGAGCGGGGTGGCCAGATACGCAGTATTTT. The rearrangement joins TRBV7-2 to TRBJ2-3; 7 positions match TRBD2. CDR3 length: 15 residues. From germline, CDR1 is SGHTA and CDR2 FQGNSA. V was pared by 5 bases and J by 4 bases, with 9 bases of the junction left unmatched.

The chain couples TRBV5-1 to TRBJ1-6; 8 bases match TRBD1. V trimming: 4 bases; J trimming: 9 bases; junction bases outside the gene matches: 3. The CDR3 runs to 13 residues. Germline V gene data show CDR1 as SGHRS and CDR2 as YFSETQ. CDR3 loop: CASSPTGGSPLHF. CDR3 in DNA: TGCGCCAGCAGCCCCACAGGGGGTTCACCCCTCCACTTT. Drawing the rest from reference TRBV5-1 and TRBJ1-6, the complete variable domain is KAGVTQTPRYLIKTRGQQVTLSCSPISGHRSVSWYQQTPGQGLQFLFEYFSETQRNKGNFPGRFSGRQFSNSRSEMNVSTLELGDSALYLCASSPTGGSPLHFGNGTRLTVT.

This sequence joins TRBV18 and TRBJ2-7; possibly TRBD2 for D (6 bases). Per the germline V gene, CDR1 is KGHSH and CDR2 is LQKENI. V was trimmed by 8 bases and J by 3 bases, leaving 17 bases between them. The CDR3 runs 14 residues. The chain's CDR3 is CASLPPGGVYEQYF. Written as DNA, the CDR3 is TGTGCCAGCCTTCCTCCGGGCGGGGTCTACGAGCAGTACTTC.

This clone showed up just a few times. This chain links TRBV7-9 with TRBJ2-7; 7 nucleotides line up with TRBD1. Germline V gene lookup returns CDR1 SEHNR and CDR2 FQNEAQ (reference sequence). The V segment lost 2 bases and the J segment 1 base; nucleotides outside the gene matches: 5. This CDR3 contains 15 residues. CDR3 sequence: CASSLKDRLSYEQYF. The CDR3 DNA sequence: TGTGCCAGCAGCTTAAAGGACAGGTTGTCCTACGAGCAGTACTTC.

The CDR3 sequence: CASSIPLYRAARGGYTF. The CDR3 region has the DNA TGTGCCAGTAGTATACCCCTTTACAGGGCCGCGAGGGGCGGCTACACCTTC. This rearrangement joins TRBV19 to TRBJ1-2, with D possibly matching TRBD1 (6 bases). V lost 2 bases and J 8 bases, leaving 24 bases between the germline ends. This CDR3 comprises 17 residues. The germline V gene encodes CDR1 LNHDA and CDR2 SQIVND (reference sequence).

V is TRBV5-6 and J is TRBJ1-1; the D is unclear. V was cut by 3 bases and J by 1 base, with 16 bases left in between. The germline V gene encodes CDR1 SGHDT and CDR2 YYEEEE. This CDR3 spans 16 amino acids. Written as DNA, the CDR3 is TGTGCCAGCAGCTCACGCGGTTTTGGCTGGAACACTGAAGCTTTCTTT. This translates into CASSSRGFGWNTEAFF.

The V call is TRBV5-1, the J call TRBJ1-2, with 8 bases matching TRBD1. V trimming: 4 bases; J trimming: 8 bases; junction bases outside the gene matches: 7. This CDR3 spans 13 amino acids. The germline CDR1 and CDR2 sequences are SGHRS and YFSETQ. This CDR3 is CASSLDRGGGYTF. The CDR3 DNA reads TGCGCCAGCAGCCTAGACAGGGGAGGCGGCTACACCTTC.

The rearrangement links TRBV14 to TRBJ1-6; 7 bases agree with TRBD1. Germline CDR1 and CDR2: SGHDN and FVKESK. This CDR3 comprises 14 residues. Losses at the gene ends were 3 bases for V and 9 bases for J; bases not matched to a gene: 5. Here the CDR3 reads CASSQTGSASPLHF. DNA for the CDR3: TGTGCCAGCAGCCAGACAGGGAGCGCTTCACCCCTCCACTTT. The variable domain in full, with the rest retrieved from reference TRBV14 and TRBJ1-6, is EAGVTQFPSHSVIEKGQTVTLRCDPISGHDNLYWYRRVMGKEIKFLLHFVKESKQDESGMPNNRFLAERTGGTYSTLKVQPAELEDSGVYFCASSQTGSASPLHFGNGTRLTVT.

This clone appeared a single time. This sequence joins TRBV7-4 and TRBJ2-3; possible D gene TRBD2, 5 bases. V was pared by 1 base and J by 2 bases, with 10 bases between. CDR1 is SGHVT, CDR2 SQSDAQ, per germline. This CDR3 spans 15 amino acids. The CDR3 is CASSLDEGVTDTQYF. For the CDR3, the DNA is TGTGCCAGCAGCTTAGATGAGGGCGTCACAGATACGCAGTATTTT.

V gene TRBV6-1 combines with J gene TRBJ2-7; a possible D gene is TRBD1 (6 bases). Deletions cut 0 bases from V and 3 bases from J, with 15 bases between. The germline V gene encodes CDR1 MNHNS and CDR2 SASEGT. The length of the CDR3 is 16 residues. In nucleotides, the CDR3 is TGTGCCAGCAGTGAAGCTTTGGGGGCCTCACTCTACGAGCAGTACTTC. It encodes CASSEALGASLYEQYF.

The rearrangement links TRBV29-1 to TRBJ1-5, with a tentative D call TRBD1 (5 bases). V lost 4 bases to trimming and J lost 7 bases, with 14 bases between them. This CDR3 has 13 residues. In germline, CDR1 is SQVTM, CDR2 ANQGSEA. The CDR3 region is CSVGWGVGQPQHF. The CDR3 DNA is TGCAGCGTTGGATGGGGGGTCGGACAGCCCCAGCATTTT.

This clone was seen only once. The rearrangement links TRBV4-2 to TRBJ2-3; a possible D gene is TRBD1 (6 bases). The CDR3 length is 12 residues. Looked up from germline, CDR1 is LGHNA and CDR2 is YNFKEQ. The V gene lost 4 bases and the J gene lost 6 bases, with 8 bases spanning the gap. The CDR3 coding sequence is TGTGCCAGCAGCCCCGACAGGGATACGCAGTATTTT. Residues: CASSPDRDTQYF.

The chain combines TRBV19 with TRBJ2-1; D may be TRBD1 (6 bases). The V gene's germline CDR1 is LNHDA and CDR2 SQIVND (reference sequence). V gave up 3 bases and J gave up 4 bases, with 10 bases separating them. The CDR3 is 14 amino acids. This CDR3 reads CASSIQGSYNEQFF. The CDR3 DNA sequence: TGTGCCAGTAGTATCCAGGGGTCATACAATGAGCAGTTCTTC.

The rearrangement uses TRBV2 and TRBJ1-6; 7 bases fit TRBD1. The CDR3 extends over 15 amino acids. J was trimmed by 4 bases and V by 3 bases; bases with no gene match: 3. Per the germline V gene, CDR1 is SNHLY and CDR2 is FYNNEI. The CDR3 nucleotides are TGTGCCAGCAGTGACCAGGACAGGTATAATTCACCCCTCCACTTT. Its translation: CASSDQDRYNSPLHF.

The chain joins TRBV14 to TRBJ1-2, with D perhaps TRBD1 (6 bases). Germline lookup yields CDR1 SGHDN and CDR2 FVKESK. V was pared by 4 bases and J by 3 bases, with 12 bases between. The length of the CDR3 is 14 residues. The CDR3 sequence is CASSPTGTYYGYTF. The DNA for the CDR3 is TGTGCCAGCAGCCCTACAGGGACCTACTATGGCTACACCTTC. Using reference TRBV14 and TRBJ1-2 for the parts outside the CDR3, the full variable domain is EAGVTQFPSHSVIEKGQTVTLRCDPISGHDNLYWYRRVMGKEIKFLLHFVKESKQDESGMPNNRFLAERTGGTYSTLKVQPAELEDSGVYFCASSPTGTYYGYTFGSGTRLTVV.